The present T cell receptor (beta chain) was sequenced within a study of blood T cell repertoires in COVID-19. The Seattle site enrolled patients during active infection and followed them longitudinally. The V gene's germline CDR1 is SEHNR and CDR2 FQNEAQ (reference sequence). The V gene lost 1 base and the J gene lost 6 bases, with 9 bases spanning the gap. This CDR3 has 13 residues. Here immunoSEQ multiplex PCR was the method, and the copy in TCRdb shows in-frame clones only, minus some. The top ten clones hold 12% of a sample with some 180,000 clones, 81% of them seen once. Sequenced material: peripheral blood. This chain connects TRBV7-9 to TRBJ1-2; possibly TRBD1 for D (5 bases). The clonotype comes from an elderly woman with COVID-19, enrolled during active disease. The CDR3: CASSLEGGDGYTF. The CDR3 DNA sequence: TGTGCCAGCAGCTTAGAGGGAGGGGATGGCTACACCTTC.